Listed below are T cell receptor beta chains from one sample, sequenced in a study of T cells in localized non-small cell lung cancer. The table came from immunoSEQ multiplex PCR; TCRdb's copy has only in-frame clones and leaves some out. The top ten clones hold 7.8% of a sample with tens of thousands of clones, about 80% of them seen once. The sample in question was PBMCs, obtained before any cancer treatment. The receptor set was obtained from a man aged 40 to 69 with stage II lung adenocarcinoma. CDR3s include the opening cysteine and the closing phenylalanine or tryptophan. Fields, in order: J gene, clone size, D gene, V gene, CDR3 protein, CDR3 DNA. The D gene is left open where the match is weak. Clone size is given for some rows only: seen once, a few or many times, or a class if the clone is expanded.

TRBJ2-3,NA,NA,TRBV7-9,CASGPGSDTQYF,TGTGCCAGCGGCCCGGGGTCAGATACGCAGTATTTT
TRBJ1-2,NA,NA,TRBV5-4,CASSQGGNYGYTF,TGTGCCAGCAGCCAAGGGGGTAACTATGGCTACACCTTC
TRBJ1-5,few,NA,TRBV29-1,CSVGRGGNQPQHF,TGCAGCGTTGGTAGGGGAGGCAATCAGCCCCAGCATTTT
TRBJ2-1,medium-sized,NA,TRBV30,CAWSLASEQFF,TGTGCCTGGAGTCTAGCGAGTGAGCAGTTCTTC
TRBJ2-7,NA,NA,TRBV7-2,CASSLGAGAGALYEQYF,TGTGCCAGCAGCTTAGGGGCGGGCGCGGGGGCCCTCTACGAGCAGTACTTC
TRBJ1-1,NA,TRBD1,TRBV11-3,CASSPGQGEGNTEAFF,TGTGCCAGCAGCCCGGGACAGGGTGAGGGAAACACTGAAGCTTTCTTT
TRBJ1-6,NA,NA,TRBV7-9,CASSLADNSPLHF,TGTGCCAGCAGCTTAGCGGATAATTCACCCCTCCACTTT
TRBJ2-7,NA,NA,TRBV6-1,CASSEGMAAIYEQYF,TGTGCCAGCAGTGAAGGGATGGCAGCGATTTACGAGCAGTACTTC
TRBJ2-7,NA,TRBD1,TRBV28,CASSSGTVTYEQYF,TGTGCCAGCAGCTCCGGGACAGTTACCTACGAGCAGTACTTC
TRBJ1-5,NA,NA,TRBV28,CASRGYSNQPQHF,TGTGCCAGCAGAGGATATAGCAATCAGCCCCAGCATTTT
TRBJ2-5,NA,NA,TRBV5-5,CASSLAAGEETQYF,TGTGCCAGCAGCTTGGCGGCAGGGGAAGAGACCCAGTACTTC
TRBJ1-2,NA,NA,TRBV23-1,CASSQSPGPNYGYTF,TGCGCCAGCAGTCAATCTCCGGGACCGAACTATGGCTACACCTTC
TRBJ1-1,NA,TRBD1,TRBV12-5,CASGFPLGTGNTEAFF,TGTGCTAGTGGTTTTCCCCTAGGGACAGGGAACACTGAAGCTTTCTTT
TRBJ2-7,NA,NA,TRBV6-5,CASSPLQGTYEQYF,TGTGCCAGCAGTCCATTACAGGGCACCTACGAGCAGTACTTC
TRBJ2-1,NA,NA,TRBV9,CASSVPGSYNEQFF,TGTGCCAGCAGCGTCCCCGGGTCTTACAATGAGCAGTTCTTC
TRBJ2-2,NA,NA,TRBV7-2,CASPGGRSNTGELFF,TGTGCCAGCCCCGGCGGCAGGTCGAACACCGGGGAGCTGTTTTTT
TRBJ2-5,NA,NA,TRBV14,CASSQAFQGETQYF,TGTGCCAGCAGCCAAGCTTTTCAGGGGGAGACCCAGTACTTC
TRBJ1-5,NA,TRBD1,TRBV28,CASSFAGGGHQPQHF,TGTGCCAGCAGTTTTGCAGGGGGCGGACATCAGCCCCAGCATTTT
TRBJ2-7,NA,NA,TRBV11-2,CASRGGPLSSYEQYF,TGTGCCAGCAGAGGCGGACCGCTGAGCTCCTACGAGCAGTACTTC
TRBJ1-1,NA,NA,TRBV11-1,CASSLALYTEAFF,TGTGCCAGCAGCTTGGCATTGTACACTGAAGCTTTCTTT
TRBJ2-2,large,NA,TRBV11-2,CASRSLGGELFF,TGTGCCAGCAGGTCCCTGGGCGGGGAGCTGTTTTTT
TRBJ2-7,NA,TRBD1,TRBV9,CASSAGFGQGTYEQYF,TGTGCCAGCAGCGCAGGGTTCGGACAGGGGACCTACGAGCAGTACTTC
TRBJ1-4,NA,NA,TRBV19,CASSARALGVYEKLFF,TGTGCCAGTAGTGCTCGGGCGCTGGGCGTTTATGAAAAACTGTTTTTT
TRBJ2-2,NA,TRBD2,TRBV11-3,CASRSGRQNTGELFF,TGTGCCAGCAGGAGCGGGAGGCAGAACACCGGGGAGCTGTTTTTT
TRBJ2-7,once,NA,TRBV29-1,CSVEVRADSGEQYF,TGCAGCGTTGAAGTCAGGGCAGACTCGGGTGAGCAGTACTTC
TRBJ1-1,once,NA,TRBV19,CASSMKLMNTEAFF,TGTGCCAGTAGTATGAAACTGATGAACACTGAAGCTTTCTTT
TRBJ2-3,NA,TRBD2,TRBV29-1,CSVGAGVSTDTQYF,TGCAGCGTTGGAGCGGGAGTAAGCACAGATACGCAGTATTTT
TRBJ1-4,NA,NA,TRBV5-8,CASTTDPLGINEKLFF,TGTGCCAGCACCACGGACCCTCTAGGTATAAATGAAAAACTGTTTTTT
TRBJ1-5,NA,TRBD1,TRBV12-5,CASGLTGGQGALNQPQHF,TGTGCTAGTGGTCTGACAGGGGGCCAAGGGGCCCTCAATCAGCCCCAGCATTTT
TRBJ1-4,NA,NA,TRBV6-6,CASSYRNKLFF,TGTGCCAGCAGTTACCGGAATAAACTGTTTTTT
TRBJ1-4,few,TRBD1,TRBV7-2,CASSRDRTEKLFF,TGTGCCAGCAGCCGGGACAGGACGGAAAAACTGTTTTTT
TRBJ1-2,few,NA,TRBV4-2,CASSQEYAPQGYGYTF,TGTGCCAGCAGCCAAGAGTATGCCCCTCAGGGCTATGGCTACACCTTC
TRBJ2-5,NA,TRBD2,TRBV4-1,CASSQQAGGWTQYF,TGCGCCAGCAGCCAGCAAGCGGGGGGCTGGACCCAGTACTTC
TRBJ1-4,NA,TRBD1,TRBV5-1,CASSYLGQGANEKLFF,TGCGCCAGCAGCTATCTTGGGCAGGGGGCTAATGAAAAACTGTTTTTT
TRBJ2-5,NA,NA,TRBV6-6,CASSYRSPGASVYF,TGTGCCAGCAGTTACCGGAGTCCGGGGGCATCTGTGTACTTC
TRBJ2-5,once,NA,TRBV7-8,CASSLVRLGETQYF,TGTGCCAGCAGCTTAGTACGGCTGGGCGAGACCCAGTACTTC
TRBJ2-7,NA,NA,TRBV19,CASSPAGRGSAYEQYF,TGTGCCAGTAGTCCGGCCGGGCGGGGTAGCGCCTACGAGCAGTACTTC
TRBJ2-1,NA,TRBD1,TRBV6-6,CASRTGTGNEQFF,TGTGCCAGCAGGACCGGGACAGGCAATGAGCAGTTCTTC
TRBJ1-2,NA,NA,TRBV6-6,CASSYSGTVYGYTF,TGTGCCAGCAGTTACTCGGGTACGGTCTATGGCTACACCTTC
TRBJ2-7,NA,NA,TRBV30,CAWSVGVYEQYF,TGTGCCTGGAGTGTCGGCGTATACGAGCAGTACTTC
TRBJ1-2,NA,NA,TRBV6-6,CASSYSTGRYGYTF,TGTGCCAGCAGTTACTCGACTGGCCGCTATGGCTACACCTTC
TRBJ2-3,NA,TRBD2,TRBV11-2,CASSLLAGGFVTDTQYF,TGTGCCAGCAGCTTACTAGCGGGGGGGTTCGTCACAGATACGCAGTATTTT